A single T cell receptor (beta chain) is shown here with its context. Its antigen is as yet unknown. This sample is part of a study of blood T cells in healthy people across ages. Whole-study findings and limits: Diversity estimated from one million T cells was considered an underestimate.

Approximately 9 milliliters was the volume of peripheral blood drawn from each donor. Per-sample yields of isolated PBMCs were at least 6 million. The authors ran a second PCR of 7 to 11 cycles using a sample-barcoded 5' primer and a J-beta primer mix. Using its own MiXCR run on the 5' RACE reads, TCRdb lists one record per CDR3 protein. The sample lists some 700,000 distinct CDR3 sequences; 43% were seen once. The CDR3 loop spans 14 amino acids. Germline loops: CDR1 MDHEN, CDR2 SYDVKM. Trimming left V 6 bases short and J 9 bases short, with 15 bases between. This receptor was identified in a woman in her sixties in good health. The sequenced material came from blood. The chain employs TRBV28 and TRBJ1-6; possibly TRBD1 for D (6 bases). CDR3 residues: CASSPGAGSSPLHF. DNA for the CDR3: TGTGCCAGCAGCCCAGGGGCGGGGAGTTCACCCCTCCACTTT.